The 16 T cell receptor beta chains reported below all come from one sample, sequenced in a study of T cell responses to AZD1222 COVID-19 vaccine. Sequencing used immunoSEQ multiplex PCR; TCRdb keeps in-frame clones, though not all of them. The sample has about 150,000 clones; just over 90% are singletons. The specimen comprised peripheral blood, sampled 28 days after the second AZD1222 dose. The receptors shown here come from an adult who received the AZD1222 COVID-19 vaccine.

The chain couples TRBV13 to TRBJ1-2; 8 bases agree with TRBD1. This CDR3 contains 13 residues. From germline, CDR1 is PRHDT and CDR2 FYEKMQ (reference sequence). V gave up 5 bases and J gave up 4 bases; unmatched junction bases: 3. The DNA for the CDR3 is TGTGCCAGCAGCACAGGGGGGCTCTATGGCTACACCTTC. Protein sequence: CASSTGGLYGYTF. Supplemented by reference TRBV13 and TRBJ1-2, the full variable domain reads AAGVIQSPRHLIKEKRETATLKCYPIPRHDTVYWYQQGPGQDPQFLISFYEKMQSDKGSIPDRFSAQQFSDYHSELNMSSLELGDSALYFCASSTGGLYGYTFGSGTRLTVV.

CDR3 sequence: CASSRDYPGEQYF. In nucleotides, the CDR3 is TGTGCCAGCAGCCGGGACTACCCGGGCGAGCAGTACTTC. The rearrangement joins TRBV2 to TRBJ2-7; 7 bases are shared with TRBD2. This CDR3 contains 13 residues. The germline V gene has CDR1 SNHLY and CDR2 FYNNEI. The trim removed 6 bases at V and 6 bases at J, leaving 8 bases unmatched.

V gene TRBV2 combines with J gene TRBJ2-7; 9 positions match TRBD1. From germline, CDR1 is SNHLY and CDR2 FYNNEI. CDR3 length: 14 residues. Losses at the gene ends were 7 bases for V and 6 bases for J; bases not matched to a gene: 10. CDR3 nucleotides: TGTGCCAGCAACCCGGGACAGGGTTTCGGCGAGCAGTACTTC. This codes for CASNPGQGFGEQYF.

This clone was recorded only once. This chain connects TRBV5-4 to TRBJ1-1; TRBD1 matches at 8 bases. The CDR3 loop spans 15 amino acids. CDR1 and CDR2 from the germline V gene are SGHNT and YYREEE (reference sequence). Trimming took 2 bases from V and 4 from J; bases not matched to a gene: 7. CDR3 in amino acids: CASSLIGQGVTEAFF. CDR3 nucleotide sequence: TGTGCCAGCAGCTTAATAGGACAGGGAGTCACTGAAGCTTTCTTT. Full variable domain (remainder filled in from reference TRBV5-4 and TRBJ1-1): ETGVTQSPTHLIKTRGQQVTLRCSSQSGHNTVSWYQQALGQGPQFIFQYYREEENGRGNFPPRFSGLQFPNYSSELNVNALELDDSALYLCASSLIGQGVTEAFFGQGTRLTVV.

CDR3 protein: CASSGTSGNTGELFF. In DNA, the CDR3 is TGCGCCAGCAGCGGGACTAGCGGGAACACCGGGGAGCTGTTTTTT. The chain employs TRBV5-1 and TRBJ2-2, with 11 bases identical to TRBD2. The trim removed 4 bases at V and 1 base at J, leaving 0 bases unmatched. Per the germline V gene, CDR1 is SGHRS and CDR2 is YFSETQ. CDR3 length equals 15 residues.

The DNA of the CDR3 is TGTGCCACCAGCGGAAGGACAGGGCGTGATAGCAATCAGCCCCAGCATTTT. Protein sequence: CATSGRTGRDSNQPQHF. The chain carries TRBV15 and TRBJ1-5, with 8 bases identical to TRBD1. CDR3 length equals 17 residues. Germline trimming cut 5 bases from V and 0 bases from J; bases unmatched to any gene: 9. In germline, CDR1 is LNHNV, CDR2 YYDKDF (reference sequence).

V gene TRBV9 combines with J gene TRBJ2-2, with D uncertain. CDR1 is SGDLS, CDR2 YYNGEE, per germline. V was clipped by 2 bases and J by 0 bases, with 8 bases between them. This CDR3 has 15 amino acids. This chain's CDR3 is CASSVYSANTGELFF. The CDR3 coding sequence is TGTGCCAGCAGCGTCTACAGCGCGAACACCGGGGAGCTGTTTTTT. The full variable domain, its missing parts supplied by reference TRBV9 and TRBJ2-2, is DSGVTQTPKHLITATGQRVTLRCSPRSGDLSVYWYQQSLDQGLQFLIQYYNGEERAKGNILERFSAQQFPDLHSELNLSSLELGDSALYFCASSVYSANTGELFFGEGSRLTVL.

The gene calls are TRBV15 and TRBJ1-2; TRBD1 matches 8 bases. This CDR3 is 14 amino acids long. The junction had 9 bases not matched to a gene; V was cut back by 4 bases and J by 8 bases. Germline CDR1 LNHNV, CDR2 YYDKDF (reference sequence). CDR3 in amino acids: CATSKLDRVDGYTF. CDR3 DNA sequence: TGTGCCACCAGCAAACTGGACAGGGTGGACGGCTACACCTTC.

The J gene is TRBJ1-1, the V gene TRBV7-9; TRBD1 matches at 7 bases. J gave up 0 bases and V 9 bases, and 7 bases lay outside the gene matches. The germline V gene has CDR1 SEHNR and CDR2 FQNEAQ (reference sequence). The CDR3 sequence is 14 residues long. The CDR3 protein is CASIRDRVNTEAFF. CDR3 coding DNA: TGTGCCAGTATCAGGGACAGAGTGAACACTGAAGCTTTCTTT.

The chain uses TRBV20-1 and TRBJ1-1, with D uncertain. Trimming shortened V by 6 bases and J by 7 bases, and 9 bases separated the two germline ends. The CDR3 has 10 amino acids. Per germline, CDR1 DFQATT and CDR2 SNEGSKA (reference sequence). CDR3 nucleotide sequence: TGCAGTGCCCTGGGCGGTGAAGCTTTCTTT. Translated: CSALGGEAFF.

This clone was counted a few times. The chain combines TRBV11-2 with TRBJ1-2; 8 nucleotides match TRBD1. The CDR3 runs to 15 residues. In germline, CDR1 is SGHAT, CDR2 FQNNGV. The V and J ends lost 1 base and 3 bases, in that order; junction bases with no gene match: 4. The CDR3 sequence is CASSLALGQDYGYTF. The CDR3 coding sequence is TGTGCCAGCAGCTTAGCCCTGGGACAGGACTATGGCTACACCTTC.

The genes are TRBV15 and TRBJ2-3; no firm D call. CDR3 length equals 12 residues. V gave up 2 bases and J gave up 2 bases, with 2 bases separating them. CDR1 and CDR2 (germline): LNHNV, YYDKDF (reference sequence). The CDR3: CATSRPTDTQYF. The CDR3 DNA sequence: TGTGCCACCAGCAGACCCACAGATACGCAGTATTTT.

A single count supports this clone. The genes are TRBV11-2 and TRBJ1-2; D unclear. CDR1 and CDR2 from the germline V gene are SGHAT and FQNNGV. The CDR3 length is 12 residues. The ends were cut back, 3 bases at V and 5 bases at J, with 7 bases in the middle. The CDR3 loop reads CASSFFGYGYTF. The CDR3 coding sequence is TGTGCCAGCAGCTTTTTCGGGTATGGCTACACCTTC. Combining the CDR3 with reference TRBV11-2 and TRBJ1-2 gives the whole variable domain EAGVAQSPRYKIIEKRQSVAFWCNPISGHATLYWYQQILGQGPKLLIQFQNNGVVDDSQLPKDRFSAERLKGVDSTLKIQPAKLEDSAVYLCASSFFGYGYTFGSGTRLTVV.

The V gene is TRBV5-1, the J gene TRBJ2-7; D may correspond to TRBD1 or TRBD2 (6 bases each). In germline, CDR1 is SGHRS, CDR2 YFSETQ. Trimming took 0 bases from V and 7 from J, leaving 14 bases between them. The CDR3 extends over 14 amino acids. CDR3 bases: TGCGCCAGCAGCTTGGAGGGGGGAGCCGAAGAGCAGTACTTC. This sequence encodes CASSLEGGAEEQYF.

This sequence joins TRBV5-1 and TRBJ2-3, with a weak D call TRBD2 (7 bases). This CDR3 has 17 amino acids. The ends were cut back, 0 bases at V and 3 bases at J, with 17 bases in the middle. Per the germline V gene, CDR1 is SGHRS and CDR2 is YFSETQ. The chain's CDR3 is CASSLVRARGTTDTQYF. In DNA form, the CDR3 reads TGCGCCAGCAGCTTGGTCCGAGCGCGGGGGACAACAGATACGCAGTATTTT.

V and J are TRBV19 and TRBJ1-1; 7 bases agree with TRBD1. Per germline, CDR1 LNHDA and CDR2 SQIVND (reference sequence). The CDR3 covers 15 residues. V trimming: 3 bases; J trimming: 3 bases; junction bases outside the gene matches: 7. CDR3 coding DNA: TGTGCCAGTAGTATTGATAGGGGGCATTACACTGAAGCTTTCTTT. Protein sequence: CASSIDRGHYTEAFF.